Detailed here is one T cell receptor beta chain. This clonotype was counted between two and nine times. The target of this receptor is not known. No qualities accompany the bases; no much larger clone lies one base away. The source of the sample is a study of patients and donors after allogeneic stem cell transplantation (dated by TCRdb to the early 2020s). The library was built by means of RT-PCR. The run used a NextSeq 550. The public reads were reprocessed in TCRdb via fastp at Q25 and MiXCR, keeping in-frame beta chains. Every distinct CDR3 protein forms one entry, paired with its most common genes and DNA. The sample has some 880,000 distinct CDR3 sequences on record, roughly 17% of them singletons. Clones ranked in the top ten supply 6% of the sample. The V and J ends are trimmed by 4 bases and 9 bases, leaving 16 bases between them. CDR1 SGHAT and CDR2 FQNNGV were looked up in the germline V gene. Spanning cysteine to phenylalanine, the CDR3 consists of 14 amino acids. Only the CDR3 DNA is retained, 42 bases long and in frame from the first base.

The rearranged segments are TRBV11-2 and TRBJ2-1, with no confident D gene call. Sequencing was carried out using blood, either unsorted or a sorted T cell fraction (not recorded which). This TCR was recovered from a human donor who was either an allogeneic HSCT recipient or a stem cell or donor lymphocyte infusion donor (not recorded which). It is not recorded whose cells these are; they may come from a transplant donor. The bases are TGTGCCAGCAGCTCACTGACCTCCAGAAGTGAGCAGTTCTTC. Its protein product is CASSSLTSRSEQFF.